This T cell receptor beta chain was sequenced for a study of blood T cell repertoires in COVID-19. Assay: immunoSEQ multiplex PCR; the TCRdb copy retains only in-frame clones and omits some. The sample shows fewer than 120,000 clones, 85% to 90% of them seen only once. This CDR3 contains 15 residues. Germline V gene data show CDR1 as LGHDT and CDR2 as YNNKEL (reference sequence). The V and J ends lost 3 bases and 4 bases, in that order; junction bases with no gene match: 7. The sequence was collected from a woman aged 50 to 60 with acute or convalescent COVID-19. This sequence joins TRBV3-1 (or the pseudogene TRBV3-2) and TRBJ1-1, with 8 bases matching TRBD1. Sequencing was carried out using peripheral blood. CDR3 coding DNA: TGTGCCAGCAGCCAGACAGGGGTTGTTGGCACTGAAGCTTTCTTT. Translated: CASSQTGVVGTEAFF.